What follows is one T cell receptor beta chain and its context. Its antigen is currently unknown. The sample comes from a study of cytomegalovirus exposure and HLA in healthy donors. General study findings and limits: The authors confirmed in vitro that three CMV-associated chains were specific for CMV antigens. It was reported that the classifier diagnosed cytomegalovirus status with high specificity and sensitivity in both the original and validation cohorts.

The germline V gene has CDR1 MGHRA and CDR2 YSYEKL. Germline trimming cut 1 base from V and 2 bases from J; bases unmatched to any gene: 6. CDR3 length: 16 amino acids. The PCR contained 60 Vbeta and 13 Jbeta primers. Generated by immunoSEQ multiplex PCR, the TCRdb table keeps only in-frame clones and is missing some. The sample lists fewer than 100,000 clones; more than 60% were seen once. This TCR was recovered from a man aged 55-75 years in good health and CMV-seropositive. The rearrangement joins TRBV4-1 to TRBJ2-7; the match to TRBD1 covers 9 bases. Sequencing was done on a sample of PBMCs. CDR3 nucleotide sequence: TGCGCCAGCAGCCAAGGCTCCGGGACAGGGACCTACGAGCAGTACTTC. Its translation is CASSQGSGTGTYEQYF.